Listed below are T cell receptor beta chains from one sample, sequenced in a study of blood T cell repertoires in COVID-19. Sequencing was performed with immunoSEQ multiplex PCR; in TCRdb, only in-frame clones are kept and a portion is missing. This table holds approximately 170,000 clones, 88% found once. Material: peripheral blood. The receptors were sampled from a man between 50 and 59 years old who had recovered from COVID-19. CDR3s leave out the opening cysteine and the closing phenylalanine or tryptophan.

J gene | V gene | CDR3 protein
TRBJ2-7 | TRBV6-5 | ASSWDSTYEQY
TRBJ2-3 | TRBV28 | ASSTLTSGRTTDTQY
TRBJ2-1 | TRBV2 | ASRLAENNEQF
TRBJ2-1 | TRBV7-3 | ASSLRASGSSYNEQF
TRBJ2-4 | TRBV7-9 | ASSLFRGAKAKNIQY
TRBJ1-5 | TRBV11-2 | ASSLGLNQPQH
TRBJ2-7 | TRBV7-6 | ASSLYLRGSREQY
TRBJ2-1 | TRBV7-2 | ASSLATQREQF
TRBJ1-1 | TRBV9 | ASSVDPLGGISTEAF
TRBJ2-1 | TRBV11-1 | ASSLALGGGAYEQF
TRBJ1-2 | TRBV25-1 | ASSGYRVDGYT
TRBJ1-2 | TRBV24-1 | ATSDGTGGWEGYT
TRBJ2-2 | TRBV18 | ASSLGTGPNTGELF
TRBJ1-3 | TRBV6-5 | ASRASGNTIY